The clone carrying this TCR beta chain counts as large. Its antigen is currently unknown. These data are taken from a study of spatial heterogeneity in lung cancer. Study overall: There were consistently more beta-chain sequences detected than alpha-chain sequences. Raw-read counts averaged over ten per unique TCR and UMI combination. Study conclusions and caveats: How many expanded intratumoral alpha and beta TCRs were present tracked the tumor mutation count, which was a count of nonsynonymous mutations.

Time point in this sample: sample taken at primary tumor resection. Whole RNA obtained from tumor, nontumor lung or frozen PBMC underwent sequencing without sorting. Via MiXCR, TCRdb re-called the 5' RACE reads, giving one row per CDR3 protein. The sample lists about 9,100 distinct CDR3 sequences, around 6.3% occurring once. Per germline, CDR1 SNHLY and CDR2 FYNNEI. The CDR3 is made up of 11 amino acids. This material consisted of lung tumor tissue, taken at surgery. The origin of this receptor is a female donor with early-stage non-small cell lung cancer. The rearrangement joins TRBV2 to TRBJ2-7; 9 nucleotides match TRBD1. The CDR3 here is CASMRTGTGCV. The CDR3 DNA reads TGTGCCAGCATGAGAACCGGGACAGGGTGCGTC.